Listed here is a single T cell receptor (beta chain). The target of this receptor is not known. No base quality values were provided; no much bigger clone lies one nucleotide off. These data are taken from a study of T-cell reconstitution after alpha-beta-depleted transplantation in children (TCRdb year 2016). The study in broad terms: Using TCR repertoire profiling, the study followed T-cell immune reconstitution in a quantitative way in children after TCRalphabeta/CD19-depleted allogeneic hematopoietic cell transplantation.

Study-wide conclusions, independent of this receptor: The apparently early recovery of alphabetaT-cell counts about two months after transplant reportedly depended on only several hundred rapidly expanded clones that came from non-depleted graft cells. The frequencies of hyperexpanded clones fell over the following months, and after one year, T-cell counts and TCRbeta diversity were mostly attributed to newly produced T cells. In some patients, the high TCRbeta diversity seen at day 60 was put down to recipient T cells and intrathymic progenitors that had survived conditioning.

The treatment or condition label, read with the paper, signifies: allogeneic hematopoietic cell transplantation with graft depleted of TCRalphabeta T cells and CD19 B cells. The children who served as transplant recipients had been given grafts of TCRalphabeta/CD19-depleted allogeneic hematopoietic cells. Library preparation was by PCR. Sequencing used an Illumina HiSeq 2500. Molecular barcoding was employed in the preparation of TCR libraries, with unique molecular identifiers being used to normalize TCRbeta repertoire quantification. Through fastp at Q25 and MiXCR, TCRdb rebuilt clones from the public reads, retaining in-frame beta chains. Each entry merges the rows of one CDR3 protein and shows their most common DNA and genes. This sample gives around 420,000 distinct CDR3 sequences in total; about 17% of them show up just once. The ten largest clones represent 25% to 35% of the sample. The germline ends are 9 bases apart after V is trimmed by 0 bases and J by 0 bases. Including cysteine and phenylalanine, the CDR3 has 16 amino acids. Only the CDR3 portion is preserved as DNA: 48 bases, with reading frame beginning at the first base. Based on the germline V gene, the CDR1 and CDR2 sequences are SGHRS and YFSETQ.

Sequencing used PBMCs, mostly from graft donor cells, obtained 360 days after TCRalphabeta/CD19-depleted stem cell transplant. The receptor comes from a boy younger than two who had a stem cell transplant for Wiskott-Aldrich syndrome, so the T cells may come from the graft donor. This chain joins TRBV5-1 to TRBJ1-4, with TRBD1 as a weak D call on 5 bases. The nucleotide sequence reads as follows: TGCGCCAGCAGCTTGGGTGACAGCACAACTAATGAAAAACTGTTTTTT. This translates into CASSLGDSTTNEKLFF.